This T cell receptor beta chain was retrieved from a study of blood T cell repertoires in COVID-19. Germline CDR1 SGHKS, CDR2 YYEKEE (reference sequence). V shed 3 bases, J shed 7 bases, and the junction held 19 bases outside the gene matches. The CDR3 sequence is 18 residues long. Sequencing used immunoSEQ multiplex PCR; TCRdb keeps in-frame clones, though not all of them. The table has roughly 150,000 clones, approximately 78% seen once. J is TRBJ1-2 and V is TRBV5-5, with TRBD1 matching over 9 bases. The sample comprised peripheral blood. The sequence was obtained from a woman of 80 years or more with acute or convalescent COVID-19. CDR3 nucleotide sequence: TGTGCCAGCAGCTCAATTATTTACCGACGGGACAGGGTTGGTGGCTACACCTTC. Protein: CASSSIIYRRDRVGGYTF.